The sequence of this T cell receptor (beta chain) was determined in a study of blood T cells in healthy people across ages. As to this clonotype: Its matching antigen is unknown.

Regarding the study as a whole: Naive T cell percentage and TCR beta diversity correlated strongly. Those diversity estimates obtained from one million T cells were thought to be underestimates.

The CDR3 spans 12 residues. Germline V gene data show CDR1 as DFQATT and CDR2 as SNEGSKA (reference sequence). Trimming took 0 bases from V and 6 from J, leaving 6 bases between them. PCR was performed a second time for about 6 to 12 cycles using a sample-barcoded 5' primer and a J-beta primer mix. Each cDNA molecule was tagged by a template-switch adaptor with 12 random nucleotides. From the 5' RACE reads, TCRdb called clonotypes with MiXCR, one entry per CDR3 protein. This sample has approximately 800,000 distinct CDR3 sequences, with roughly 34% found just once. The authors drew 8.5 to 10 milliliters of peripheral blood from each donor.

Sample: blood. The chain links TRBV20-1 to TRBJ2-1; D is undetermined. This clonotype was sampled from a man aged 18-30 years in good health. CDR3 sequence: CSARESGNEQFF. DNA for the CDR3: TGCAGTGCTAGAGAAAGTGGCAATGAGCAGTTCTTC.